These 24 T cell receptor beta chains were all obtained from the same sample, sequenced in a study of shared clonotypes between healthy human individuals. Generated by immunoSEQ multiplex PCR, the TCRdb table keeps only in-frame clones and is missing some. The sample lists some 2,000,000 clones, 90% to 95% seen once, with approximately 0.13% in the top ten. The sequencing sample was made of naive CD4+ T cells sorted from blood. As for subset: CD45RA+ positively selected. Receptors originate from a man aged 18 to 30 in good health.

The V call is TRBV7-9, the J call TRBJ2-5, with D hard to call. Germline CDR1 is SEHNR and CDR2 is FQNEAQ (reference sequence). V lost 3 bases, J lost 4 bases, and 12 bases lay in between. The CDR3 consists of 14 residues. CDR3 residues: CASSFGSVGETQYF. CDR3 sequence (DNA): TGTGCCAGCAGCTTCGGCAGCGTGGGAGAGACCCAGTACTTC.

CDR3 bases: TGCGCCAGCAGCTTGGTAGGGGTAGCCTACAATGAGCAGTTCTTC. It codes for CASSLVGVAYNEQFF. V usage is TRBV5-1 and J usage is TRBJ2-1; D is possibly TRBD1 (5 bases). The CDR3 is 15 residues long. V lost 0 bases and J 2 bases, leaving 9 bases between the germline ends. Germline CDR1 reads SGHRS; CDR2 reads YFSETQ.

The CDR3 protein is CASSPGQGPWETQYF. CDR3 DNA sequence: TGCGCCAGCAGCCCGGGCCAAGGGCCCTGGGAGACCCAGTACTTC. The chain joins TRBV5-1 to TRBJ2-5, with no clear D. The CDR3 contains 15 residues. Trimming stripped 4 bases from V and 5 bases from J, with 18 bases between. The germline gives CDR1 SGHRS, CDR2 YFSETQ.

This rearrangement joins TRBV5-8 to TRBJ2-5; the D gene is possibly TRBD2 (6 bases). The CDR3 runs to 17 residues. CDR1 and CDR2 (germline): SGHTS, YDEGEE. Between the trimmed V and J ends, which lost 4 bases and 4 bases, there was a span of 23 bases. CDR3 region: CASSPIIPGEVAETQYF. The CDR3 nucleotides are TGTGCCAGCAGCCCGATAATCCCGGGGGAAGTCGCAGAGACCCAGTACTTC.

J is TRBJ2-7 and V is TRBV2; D perhaps matches TRBD1 (5 bases). The CDR3 is made up of 15 amino acids. Per the germline V gene, CDR1 is SNHLY and CDR2 is FYNNEI. V was shortened by 2 bases and J by 2 bases, with 13 bases between the two germline ends. In nucleotides, the CDR3 is TGTGCCAGCAGTGAAAGCCAGGGCATCGCCTACGAGCAGTACTTC. Encoded protein: CASSESQGIAYEQYF.

V is TRBV5-1 and J is TRBJ2-5; 11 bases fit TRBD2. Germline values: CDR1 SGHRS, CDR2 YFSETQ. V gave up 2 bases and J gave up 5 bases; unmatched junction bases: 8. CDR3 length equals 16 residues. This CDR3 is CASSLGTSGVGETQYF. The CDR3 DNA follows: TGCGCCAGCAGCTTAGGGACTAGCGGAGTGGGGGAGACCCAGTACTTC.

This chain links TRBV10-3 with TRBJ2-2; D might be TRBD2 (6 bases). Trimming left V 10 bases short and J 1 base short, with 7 bases between. Germline V gene lookup returns CDR1 ENHRY and CDR2 SYGVKD. The CDR3 is made up of 12 amino acids. The CDR3 protein is CATGGNTGELFF. The DNA of the CDR3 is TGTGCCACCGGGGGGAACACCGGGGAGCTGTTTTTT.

Comment on this clone: This CDR3 is also generated by other DNA sequences in the sample. This rearrangement joins TRBV5-6 to TRBJ2-5; no clear D gene. Deletions cut 3 bases from V and 5 bases from J, with 11 bases between. The CDR3 runs 13 residues. Germline assignment: CDR1 SGHDT and CDR2 YYEEEE. The CDR3 DNA sequence: TGTGCCAGCAGCTCCGGACGGCGGGAGACCCAGTACTTC. As protein: CASSSGRRETQYF.

V and J are TRBV6-5 and TRBJ2-3; D not certain. The V and J ends lost 6 bases and 1 base respectively, with 8 bases between them. The CDR3 consists of 13 residues. The germline V gene has CDR1 MNHEY and CDR2 SVGAGI. The CDR3 reads CASRTHGTDTQYF. CDR3 DNA: TGTGCCAGCAGGACCCATGGCACAGATACGCAGTATTTT.

CDR3 in DNA: TGTGCCAGCTTCTACGGGGGCGAGGTGGATAAAAAACTGTTTTTT. Amino acid sequence: CASFYGGEVDKKLFF. This chain joins TRBV6-6 and TRBJ1-4; D is possibly TRBD1 (6 bases). Germline V gene lookup returns CDR1 MNHNY and CDR2 SVGAGI (reference sequence). V was shortened by 8 bases and J by 9 bases, with 22 bases between the two germline ends. The CDR3 has 15 residues.

This chain's CDR3 is CASGFQNTEAFF. As DNA, the CDR3 is TGTGCTAGTGGTTTTCAGAACACTGAAGCTTTCTTT. V gene TRBV12-5 combines with J gene TRBJ1-1; no reliable D call. The CDR3 contains 12 residues. Germline V gene lookup returns CDR1 LGHNT and CDR2 FRNRAP. The germline V and J ends were trimmed by 3 bases and 1 base, with 3 bases remaining between them.

The V call is TRBV30, the J call TRBJ2-2, with a possible D match to TRBD1 (6 bases). Germline V gene sequence: CDR1 GTSNPN, CDR2 SVGIG (reference sequence). V was trimmed by 0 bases and J by 2 bases, leaving 10 bases between them. CDR3 length: 15 amino acids. Here the CDR3 reads CAWSVLDRNTGELFF. The CDR3 nucleotides are TGTGCCTGGAGTGTACTGGACAGAAACACCGGGGAGCTGTTTTTT.

This chain uses TRBV27 with TRBJ1-6; D uncertain. Germline V gene lookup returns CDR1 MNHEY and CDR2 SMNVEV (reference sequence). V lost 2 bases, J lost 7 bases, and 12 bases lay in between. The CDR3 is 15 residues long. CDR3: CASSLTLLGNSPLHF. CDR3 in DNA: TGTGCCAGCAGTTTAACCCTCCTGGGAAATTCACCCCTCCACTTT.

This chain uses TRBV4-3 with TRBJ2-1; D gene uncertain. The CDR3 is 13 amino acids. Trimming stripped 4 bases from V and 6 bases from J, with 10 bases between. Germline assignment: CDR1 LGHNA and CDR2 YSLEER. The CDR3 DNA follows: TGCGCCAGCAGCCGCCAGTTTAGCAATGAGCAGTTCTTC. It translates to CASSRQFSNEQFF.

This clone was seen only once. This sequence joins TRBV7-2 and TRBJ1-1; TRBD1 aligns across 11 bases. Germline CDR1 SGHTA, CDR2 FQGNSA. V lost 5 bases, J lost 11 bases, and 7 bases stayed unmatched. This CDR3 has 13 residues. DNA for the CDR3: TGTGCCAGCAGCACGGGACAGGGGGGTAATGCTTTCTTT. Translation gives CASSTGQGGNAFF.

The rearrangement joins TRBV6-8 to TRBJ1-5; D gene uncertain. Germline lookup yields CDR1 MNHGY and CDR2 SAAAGT. This CDR3 region has 17 residues. V was pared by 2 bases and J by 0 bases, with 14 bases between. The CDR3 region has the DNA TGTGCCAGCAGTTACCCCGGGCCGGAGTATAGCAATCAGCCCCAGCATTTT. It specifies CASSYPGPEYSNQPQHF.

The chain combines TRBV28 with TRBJ1-1, with D possibly being TRBD1 (6 bases). The ends were cut back, 1 base at V and 2 bases at J, with 11 bases in the middle. The length of the CDR3 is 15 residues. CDR1 is MDHEN, CDR2 SYDVKM, per germline. CDR3 sequence: CASSLSSQGNTEAFF. In DNA form, the CDR3 reads TGTGCCAGCAGTTTATCGTCACAGGGAAACACTGAAGCTTTCTTT.

V gene TRBV5-6 combines with J gene TRBJ2-1; 9 bases are shared with TRBD1. The CDR3 is 16 amino acids. V shed 4 bases, J shed 4 bases, and the junction held 9 bases outside the gene matches. The germline V gene encodes CDR1 SGHDT and CDR2 YYEEEE. Written as DNA, the CDR3 is TGTGCCAGCAGCAGAACCGGGACAGGGACTTACAATGAGCAGTTCTTC. This encodes CASSRTGTGTYNEQFF.

The chain employs TRBV30 and TRBJ1-3, with D tentatively TRBD1 (5 bases). CDR1 GTSNPN and CDR2 SVGIG come from the germline V gene (reference sequence). The CDR3 contains 14 residues. The V end lost 3 bases, the J end lost 4 bases, and 13 bases lay between the germline ends. The CDR3 DNA sequence: TGTGCCTGGAGCGGGGGGACGGCCGGAAACACCATATATTTT. It specifies CAWSGGTAGNTIYF. Variable domain in full (rest from reference TRBV30 and TRBJ1-3): SQTIHQWPATLVQPVGSPLSLECTVEGTSNPNLYWYRQAAGRGLQLLFYSVGIGQISSEVPQNLSASRPQDRQFILSSKKLLLSDSGFYLCAWSGGTAGNTIYFGEGSWLTVV.

The chain combines TRBV28 with TRBJ1-2, with D perhaps matching TRBD1 (6 bases). CDR1 and CDR2 from the germline V gene are MDHEN and SYDVKM. The CDR3 loop spans 14 amino acids. V was pared by 5 bases and J by 13 bases, with 23 bases between. Written as DNA, the CDR3 is TGTGCCAGCAGTAACTCGGTCGGACAGAGGCTCAGCACCTTC. Amino acids: CASSNSVGQRLSTF.

A word on this clone: Other DNA sequences in this specimen translate into the identical CDR3. The chain couples TRBV18 to TRBJ1-5; no clear D gene. Germline V gives CDR1 KGHSH, CDR2 LQKENI. V gave up 6 bases and J gave up 5 bases, with 11 bases separating them. This CDR3 has 13 residues. DNA for the CDR3: TGTGCCAGCTCGCCAAGCGGGGATCAGCCCCAGCATTTT. Translating it yields CASSPSGDQPQHF.

The chain combines TRBV2 with TRBJ1-1, with 7 nucleotides matching TRBD1. The CDR3 runs to 14 residues. The junction had 6 bases not matched to a gene; V was cut back by 6 bases and J by 2 bases. Germline CDR1 reads SNHLY; CDR2 reads FYNNEI. CDR3 coding DNA: TGTGCCAGCAGACCCGGGACAGCAAACACTGAAGCTTTCTTT. Protein sequence: CASRPGTANTEAFF.

The chain couples TRBV29-1 to TRBJ2-3, with D hard to call. The CDR3 spans 13 residues. V lost 1 base, J lost 4 bases, and 9 bases lay in between. CDR1 and CDR2 (germline): SQVTM, ANQGSEA. The CDR3 spells CSVEGVGADTQYF. The CDR3 bases are TGCAGCGTTGAAGGGGTCGGTGCAGATACGCAGTATTTT.

The chain joins TRBV7-2 to TRBJ1-4; TRBD1 might be the D (5 bases). V dropped 2 bases and J dropped 5 bases, with 9 bases sitting between them. CDR1 is SGHTA, CDR2 FQGNSA, per germline. The CDR3 loop spans 14 amino acids. This chain's CDR3 is CASSLRQQNEKLFF. CDR3 sequence (DNA): TGTGCCAGCAGCTTAAGACAGCAGAATGAAAAACTGTTTTTT. Looking up the rest from reference TRBV7-2 and TRBJ1-4 gives the full variable domain: GAGVSQSPSNKVTEKGKDVELRCDPISGHTALYWYRQSLGQGLEFLIYFQGNSAPDKSGLPSDRFSAERTGGSVSTLTIQRTQQEDSAVYLCASSLRQQNEKLFFGSGTQLSVL.